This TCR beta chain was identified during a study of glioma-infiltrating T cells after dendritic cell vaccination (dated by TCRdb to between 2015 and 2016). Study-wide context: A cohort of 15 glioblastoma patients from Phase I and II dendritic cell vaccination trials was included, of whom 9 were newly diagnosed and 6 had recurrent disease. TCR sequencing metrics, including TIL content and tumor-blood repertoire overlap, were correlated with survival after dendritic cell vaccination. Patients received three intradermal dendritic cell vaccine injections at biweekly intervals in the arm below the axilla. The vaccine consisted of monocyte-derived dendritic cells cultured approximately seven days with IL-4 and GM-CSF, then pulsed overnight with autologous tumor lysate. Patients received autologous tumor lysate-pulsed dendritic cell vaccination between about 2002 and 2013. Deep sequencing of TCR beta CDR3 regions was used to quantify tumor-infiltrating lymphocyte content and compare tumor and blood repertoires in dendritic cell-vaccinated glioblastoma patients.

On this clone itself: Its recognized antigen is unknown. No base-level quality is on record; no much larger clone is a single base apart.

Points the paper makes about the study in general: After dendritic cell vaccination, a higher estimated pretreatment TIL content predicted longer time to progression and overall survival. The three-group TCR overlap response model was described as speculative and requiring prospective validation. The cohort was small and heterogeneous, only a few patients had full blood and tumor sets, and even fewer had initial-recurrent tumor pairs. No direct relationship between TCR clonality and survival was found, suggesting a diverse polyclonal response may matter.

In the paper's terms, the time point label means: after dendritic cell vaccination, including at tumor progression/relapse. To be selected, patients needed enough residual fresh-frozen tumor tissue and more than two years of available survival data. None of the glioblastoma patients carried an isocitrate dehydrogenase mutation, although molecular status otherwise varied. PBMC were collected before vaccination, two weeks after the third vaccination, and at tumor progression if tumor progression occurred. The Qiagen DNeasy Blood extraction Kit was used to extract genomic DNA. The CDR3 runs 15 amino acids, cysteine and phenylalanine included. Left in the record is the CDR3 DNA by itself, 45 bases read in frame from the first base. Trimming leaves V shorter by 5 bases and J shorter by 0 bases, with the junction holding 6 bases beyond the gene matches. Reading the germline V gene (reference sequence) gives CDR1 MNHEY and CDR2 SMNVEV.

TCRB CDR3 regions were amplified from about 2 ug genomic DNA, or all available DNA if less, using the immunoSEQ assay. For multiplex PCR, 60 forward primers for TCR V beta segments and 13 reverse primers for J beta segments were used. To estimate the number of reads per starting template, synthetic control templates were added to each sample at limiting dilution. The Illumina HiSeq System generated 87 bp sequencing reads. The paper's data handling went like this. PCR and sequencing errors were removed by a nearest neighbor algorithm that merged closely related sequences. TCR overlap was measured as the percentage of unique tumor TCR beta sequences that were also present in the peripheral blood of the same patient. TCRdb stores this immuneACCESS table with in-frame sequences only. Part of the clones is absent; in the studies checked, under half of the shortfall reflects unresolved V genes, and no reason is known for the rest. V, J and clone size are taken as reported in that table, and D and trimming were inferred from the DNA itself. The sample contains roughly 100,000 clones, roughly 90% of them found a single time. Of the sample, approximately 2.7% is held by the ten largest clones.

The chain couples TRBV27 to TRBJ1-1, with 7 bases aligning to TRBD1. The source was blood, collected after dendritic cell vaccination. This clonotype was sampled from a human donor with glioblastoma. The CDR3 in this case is CASSIQGLVNTEAFF. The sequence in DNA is TGTGCCAGCAGTATACAGGGGCTGGTGAACACTGAAGCTTTCTTT.